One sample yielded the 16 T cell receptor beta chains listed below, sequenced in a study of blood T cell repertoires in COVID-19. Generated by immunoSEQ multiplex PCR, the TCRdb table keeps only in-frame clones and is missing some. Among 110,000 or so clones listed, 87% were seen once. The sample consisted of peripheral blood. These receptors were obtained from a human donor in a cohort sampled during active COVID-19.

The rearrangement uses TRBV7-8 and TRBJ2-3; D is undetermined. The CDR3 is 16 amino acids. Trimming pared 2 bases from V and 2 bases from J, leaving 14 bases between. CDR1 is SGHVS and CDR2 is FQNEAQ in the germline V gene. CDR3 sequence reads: CASSLLTTSPTDTQYF. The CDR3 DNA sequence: TGTGCCAGCAGCTTATTGACAACCTCTCCCACAGATACGCAGTATTTT.

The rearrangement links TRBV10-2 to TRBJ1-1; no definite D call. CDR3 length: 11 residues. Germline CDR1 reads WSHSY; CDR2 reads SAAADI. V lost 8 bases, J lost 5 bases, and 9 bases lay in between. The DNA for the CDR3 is TGCGCCAGCCGGGAAGATACTGAAGCTTTCTTT. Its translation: CASREDTEAFF.

The CDR3 region is CASSLGAWSGSPRGDTQYF. Written as DNA, the CDR3 is TGTGCCAGCAGCTTGGGTGCTTGGAGCGGGAGCCCACGTGGGGATACGCAGTATTTT. The rearrangement links TRBV5-6 to TRBJ2-3, with TRBD2 matching over 8 bases. Trimming at V came to 0 bases and at J to 6 bases, leaving 18 bases not matched to a gene. This CDR3 has 19 residues. Looked up from germline, CDR1 is SGHDT and CDR2 is YYEEEE. Variable domain in full (rest from reference TRBV5-6 and TRBJ2-3): DAGVTQSPTHLIKTRGQQVTLRCSPKSGHDTVSWYQQALGQGPQFIFQYYEEEERQRGNFPDRFSGHQFPNYSSELNVNALLLGDSALYLCASSLGAWSGSPRGDTQYFGPGTRLTVL.

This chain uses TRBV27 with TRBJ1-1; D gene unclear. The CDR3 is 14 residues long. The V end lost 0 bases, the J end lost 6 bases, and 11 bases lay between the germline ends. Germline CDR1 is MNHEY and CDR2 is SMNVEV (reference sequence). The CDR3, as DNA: TGTGCCAGCAGTTTATCTCTGGGCGTCTCTGAAGCTTTCTTT. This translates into CASSLSLGVSEAFF.

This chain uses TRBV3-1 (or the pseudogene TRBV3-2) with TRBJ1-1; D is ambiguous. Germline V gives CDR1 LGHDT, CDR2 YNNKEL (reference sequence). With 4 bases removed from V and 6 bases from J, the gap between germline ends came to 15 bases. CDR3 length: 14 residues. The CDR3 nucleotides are TGTGCCAGCAGCCGCCTCGTCAGGCCCCCTGAAGCTTTCTTT. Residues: CASSRLVRPPEAFF.

The CDR3: CASSRQNSPLHF. As DNA, the CDR3 is TGTGCCAGCAGCCGACAGAATTCACCCCTCCACTTT. The chain recombines TRBV3-1 (or the pseudogene TRBV3-2) with TRBJ1-6; D might be TRBD1 (5 bases). Germline loops: CDR1 LGHDT, CDR2 YNNKEL (reference sequence). Trimming stripped 4 bases from V and 7 bases from J, with 5 bases between. The CDR3 sequence is 12 residues long.

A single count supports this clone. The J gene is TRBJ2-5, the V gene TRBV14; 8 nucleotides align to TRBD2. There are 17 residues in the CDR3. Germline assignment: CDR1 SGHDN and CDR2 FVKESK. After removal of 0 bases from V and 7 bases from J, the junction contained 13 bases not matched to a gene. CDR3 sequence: CASSQDIGGGRSATQYF. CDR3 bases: TGTGCCAGCAGCCAAGATATAGGTGGCGGGAGGTCGGCGACCCAGTACTTC. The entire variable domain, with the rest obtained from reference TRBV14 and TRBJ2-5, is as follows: EAGVTQFPSHSVIEKGQTVTLRCDPISGHDNLYWYRRVMGKEIKFLLHFVKESKQDESGMPNNRFLAERTGGTYSTLKVQPAELEDSGVYFCASSQDIGGGRSATQYFGPGTRLLVL.

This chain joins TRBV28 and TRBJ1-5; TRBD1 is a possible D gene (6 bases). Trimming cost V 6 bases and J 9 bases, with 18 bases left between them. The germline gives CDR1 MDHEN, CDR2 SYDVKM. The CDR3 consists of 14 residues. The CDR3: CASSRGTPFRPQHF. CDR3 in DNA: TGTGCCAGCAGCCGAGGGACACCGTTTCGGCCCCAGCATTTT. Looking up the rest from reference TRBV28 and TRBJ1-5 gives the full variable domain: DVKVTQSSRYLVKRTGEKVFLECVQDMDHENMFWYRQDPGLGLRLIYFSYDVKMKEKGDIPEGYSVSREKKERFSLILESASTNQTSMYLCASSRGTPFRPQHFGDGTRLSIL.

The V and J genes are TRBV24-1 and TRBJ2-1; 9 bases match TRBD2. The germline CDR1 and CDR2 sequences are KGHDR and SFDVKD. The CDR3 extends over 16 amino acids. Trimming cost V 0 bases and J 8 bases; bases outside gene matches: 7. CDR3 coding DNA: TGTGCCACCAGTGATTTGGCTAGCGGGAAGAGGGATGAGCAGTTCTTC. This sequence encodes CATSDLASGKRDEQFF.

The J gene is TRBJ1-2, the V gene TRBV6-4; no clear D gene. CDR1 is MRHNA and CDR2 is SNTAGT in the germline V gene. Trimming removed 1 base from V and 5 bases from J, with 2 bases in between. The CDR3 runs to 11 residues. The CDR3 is CASSDLYGYTF. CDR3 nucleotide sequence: TGTGCCAGCAGTGACTTATATGGCTACACCTTC.

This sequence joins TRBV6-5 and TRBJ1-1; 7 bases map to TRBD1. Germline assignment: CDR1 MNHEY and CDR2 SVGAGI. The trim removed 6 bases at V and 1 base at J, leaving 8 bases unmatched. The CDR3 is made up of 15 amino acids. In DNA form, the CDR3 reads TGTGCCAGCAGGCCAGTGGACAGGAAGAACACTGAAGCTTTCTTT. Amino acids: CASRPVDRKNTEAFF.

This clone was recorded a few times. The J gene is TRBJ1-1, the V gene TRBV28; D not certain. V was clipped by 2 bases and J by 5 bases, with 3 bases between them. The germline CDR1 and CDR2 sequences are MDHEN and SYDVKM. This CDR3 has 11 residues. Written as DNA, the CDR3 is TGTGCCAGCAGTTTACCTACTGAAGCTTTCTTT. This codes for CASSLPTEAFF.

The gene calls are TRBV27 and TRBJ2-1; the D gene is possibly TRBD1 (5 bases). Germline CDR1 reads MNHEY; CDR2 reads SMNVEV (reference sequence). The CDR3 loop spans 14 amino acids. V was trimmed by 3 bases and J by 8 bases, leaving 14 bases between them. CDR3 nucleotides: TGTGCCAGCAGTTTGGGGCTTTCGGCGGATGAGCAGTTCTTC. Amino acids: CASSLGLSADEQFF.

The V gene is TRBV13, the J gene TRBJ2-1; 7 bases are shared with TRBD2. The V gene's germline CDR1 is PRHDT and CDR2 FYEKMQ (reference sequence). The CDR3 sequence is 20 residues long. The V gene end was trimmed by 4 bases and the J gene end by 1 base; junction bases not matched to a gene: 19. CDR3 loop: CASSYRVSWPSGKSYNEQFF. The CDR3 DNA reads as TGTGCCAGCAGCTACCGGGTATCCTGGCCTAGCGGAAAATCCTACAATGAGCAGTTCTTC.

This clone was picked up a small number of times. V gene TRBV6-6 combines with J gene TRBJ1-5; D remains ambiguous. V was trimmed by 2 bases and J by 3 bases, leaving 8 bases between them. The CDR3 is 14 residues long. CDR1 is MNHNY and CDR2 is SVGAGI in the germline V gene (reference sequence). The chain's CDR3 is CASSYEFANQPQHF. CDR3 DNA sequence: TGTGCCAGCAGTTACGAGTTCGCCAATCAGCCCCAGCATTTT.

The DNA of the CDR3 is TGCGCCAGCAGCGGAACTAGGGCTCCTAGCACAGATACGCAGTATTTT. Translation: CASSGTRAPSTDTQYF. The chain recombines TRBV5-1 with TRBJ2-3; a weak D match, TRBD2 (5 bases). CDR1 is SGHRS and CDR2 is YFSETQ in the germline V gene. The V and J ends lost 4 bases and 0 bases respectively, with 15 bases between them. The CDR3 is 16 residues long.